These 7 T cell receptor beta chains originate from one sample sequenced in a study of CD8 T cells in Susac syndrome. A quantity of about 0.5 to 1 ug RNA underwent reverse transcription using random hexamers. TCRdb fed the immunoSEQ multiplex PCR reads into MiXCR, producing one record per CDR3 protein. The sample carries approximately 150,000 distinct CDR3 sequences, approximately 94% recorded once. The source material was CD4+ T cells from PBMCs. The receptors stem from a human donor in good health.

This chain uses TRBV7-9 with TRBJ1-2; D is unresolved. This CDR3 region has 12 residues. Germline-derived CDR1 and CDR2 are SEHNR and FQNEAQ (reference sequence). V shed 5 bases and J shed 8 bases, with 12 bases lying between them. The CDR3 DNA reads TGTGCCAGCAGCCTGGGCCCGCGAGGCTACACCTTC. Translating it yields CASSLGPRGYTF.

This chain connects TRBV2 to TRBJ1-1, with a tentative D call TRBD1 (5 bases). The CDR3 has 14 amino acids. Germline V CDR1 and CDR2: SNHLY, FYNNEI. V was trimmed by 6 bases and J by 1 base, leaving 12 bases between them. The CDR3 is CASSVDGQNTEAFF. The CDR3 nucleotides are TGTGCCAGCAGCGTAGACGGACAGAACACTGAAGCTTTCTTT. The variable domain in full, completed from reference TRBV2 and TRBJ1-1, reads EPEVTQTPSHQVTQMGQEVILRCVPISNHLYFYWYRQILGQKVEFLVSFYNNEISEKSEIFDDQFSVERPDGSNFTLKIRSTKLEDSAMYFCASSVDGQNTEAFFGQGTRLTVV.

This clonotype was counted between two and nine times. CDR3 in amino acids: CASSLGPYGYTF. The CDR3 DNA follows: TGTGCCAGCAGTTTAGGGCCCTATGGCTACACCTTC. The chain joins TRBV12-3 or TRBV12-4 to TRBJ1-2, with D unclear. The CDR3 runs 12 residues. Trimming stripped 1 base from V and 4 bases from J, with 4 bases between.

This clonotype was seen a single time. The chain joins TRBV20-1 to TRBJ1-1, with a tentative D call TRBD1 (5 bases). The CDR3 has 11 amino acids. V lost 6 bases, J lost 5 bases, and 10 bases lay in between. Germline lookup yields CDR1 DFQATT and CDR2 SNEGSKA (reference sequence). The CDR3 sequence is CSAIGGTEAFF. The CDR3 DNA reads as TGCAGTGCAATCGGGGGTACTGAAGCTTTCTTT.

The V gene is TRBV2, the J gene TRBJ2-7; D might be TRBD1 (5 bases). Between the trimmed V and J ends, which lost 5 bases and 1 base, there was a span of 12 bases. This CDR3 is built from 14 residues. The germline CDR1 and CDR2 sequences are SNHLY and FYNNEI. The CDR3 nucleotides read TGTGCCAGCAGTAAGGGGATAGGGTCCTACGAGCAGTACTTC. It translates to CASSKGIGSYEQYF.

The rearrangement joins TRBV30 to TRBJ1-5, with 11 bases fitting TRBD1. The CDR3 extends over 17 amino acids. The germline CDR1 and CDR2 sequences are GTSNPN and SVGIG (reference sequence). The J segment lost 3 bases and the V segment lost 3 bases, leaving 10 bases of the junction unmatched. CDR3 amino acids: CAWRSGTGGRYNQPQHF. The CDR3 coding sequence is TGTGCCTGGAGGTCGGGGACAGGGGGTAGGTACAATCAGCCCCAGCATTTT.

The chain joins TRBV7-3 to TRBJ1-2, with D hard to call. V was cut by 5 bases and J by 8 bases, with 18 bases left in between. CDR3 length: 14 residues. Germline lookup yields CDR1 SGHTA and CDR2 FQGTGA. This chain's CDR3 is CASSPSSAGGGYTF. The CDR3 nucleotides read TGTGCCAGCAGCCCCAGTAGTGCTGGCGGGGGCTACACCTTC.